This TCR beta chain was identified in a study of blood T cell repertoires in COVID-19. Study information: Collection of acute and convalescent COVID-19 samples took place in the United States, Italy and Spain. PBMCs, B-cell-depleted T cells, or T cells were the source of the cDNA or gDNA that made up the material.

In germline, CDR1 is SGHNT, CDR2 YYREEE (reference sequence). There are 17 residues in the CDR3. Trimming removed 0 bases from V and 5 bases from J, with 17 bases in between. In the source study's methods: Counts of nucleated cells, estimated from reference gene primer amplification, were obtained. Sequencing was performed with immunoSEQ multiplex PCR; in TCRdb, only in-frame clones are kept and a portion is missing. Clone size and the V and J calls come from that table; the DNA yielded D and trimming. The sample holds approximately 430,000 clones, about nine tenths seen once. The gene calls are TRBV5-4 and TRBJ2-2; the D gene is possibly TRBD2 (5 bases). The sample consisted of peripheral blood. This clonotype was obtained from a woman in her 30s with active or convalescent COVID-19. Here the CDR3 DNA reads TGTGCCAGCAGCTTGGTTGCATGGGAGAGCGGAACCGGGGAGCTGTTTTTT. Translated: CASSLVAWESGTGELFF.